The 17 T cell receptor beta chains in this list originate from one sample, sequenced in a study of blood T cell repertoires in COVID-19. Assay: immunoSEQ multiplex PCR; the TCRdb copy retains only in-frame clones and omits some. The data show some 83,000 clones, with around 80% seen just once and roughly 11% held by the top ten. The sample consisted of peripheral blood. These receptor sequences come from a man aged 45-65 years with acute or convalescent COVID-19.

Here the CDR3 DNA reads TGTGCCAGCTCACCACCGGCAGGGCAGAGCTCCTACAATGAGCAGTTCTTC. This translates into CASSPPAGQSSYNEQFF. V and J are TRBV18 and TRBJ2-1; D may be TRBD1 (5 bases). CDR1 is KGHSH and CDR2 is LQKENI in the germline V gene. The CDR3 loop spans 17 amino acids. V was cut by 0 bases and J by 0 bases, with 12 bases left in between.

CDR3 nucleotides: TGCGCCAGCAGCCAACGTATGTGGGAGACGGAGAAAGAGACCCAGTACTTC. It is translated as CASSQRMWETEKETQYF. The V and J genes are TRBV4-1 and TRBJ2-5, with D perhaps TRBD2 (5 bases). This CDR3 contains 17 residues. The V gene's germline CDR1 is MGHRA and CDR2 YSYEKL. Trimming removed 2 bases from V and 3 bases from J, with 19 bases in between.

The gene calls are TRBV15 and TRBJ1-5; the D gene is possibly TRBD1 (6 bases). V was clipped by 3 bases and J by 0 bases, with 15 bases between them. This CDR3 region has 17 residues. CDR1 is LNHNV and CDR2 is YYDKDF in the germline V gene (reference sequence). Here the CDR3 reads CATSSGLQGSSNQPQHF. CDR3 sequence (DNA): TGTGCCACCAGCAGTGGGCTACAGGGCAGTAGCAATCAGCCCCAGCATTTT.

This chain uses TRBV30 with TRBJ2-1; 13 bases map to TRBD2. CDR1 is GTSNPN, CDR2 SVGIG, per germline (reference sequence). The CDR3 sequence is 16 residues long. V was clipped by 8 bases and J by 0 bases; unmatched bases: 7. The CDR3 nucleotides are TGTGCCGTAGGGACTAGCGGGGTGAGCTCCTACAATGAGCAGTTCTTC. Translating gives CAVGTSGVSSYNEQFF.

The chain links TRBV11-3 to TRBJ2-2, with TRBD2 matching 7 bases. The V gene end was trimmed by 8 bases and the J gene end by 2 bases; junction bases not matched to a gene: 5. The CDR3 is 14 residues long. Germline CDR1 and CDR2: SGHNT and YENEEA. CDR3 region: CASSGGLNTGELFF. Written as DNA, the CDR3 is TGTGCCAGCTCGGGGGGACTTAACACCGGGGAGCTGTTTTTT.

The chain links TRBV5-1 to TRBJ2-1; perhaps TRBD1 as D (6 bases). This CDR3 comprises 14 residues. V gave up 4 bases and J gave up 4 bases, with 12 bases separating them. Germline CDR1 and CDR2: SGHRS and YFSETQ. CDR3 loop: CASSPRTAYNEQFF. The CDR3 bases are TGCGCCAGCAGCCCAAGGACAGCGTACAATGAGCAGTTCTTC.

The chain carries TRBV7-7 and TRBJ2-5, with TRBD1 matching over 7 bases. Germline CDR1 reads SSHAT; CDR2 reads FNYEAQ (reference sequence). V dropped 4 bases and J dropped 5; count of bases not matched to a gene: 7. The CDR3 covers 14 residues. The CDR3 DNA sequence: TGTGCCAGCAGCTCCGACAGGGAAGGGGAGACCCAGTACTTC. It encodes CASSSDREGETQYF. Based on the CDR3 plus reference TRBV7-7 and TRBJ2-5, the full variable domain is GAGVSQSPRYKVTKRGQDVTLRCDPISSHATLYWYQQALGQGPEFLTYFNYEAQPDKSGLPSDRFSAERPEGSISTLTIQRTEQRDSAMYRCASSSDREGETQYFGPGTRLLVL.

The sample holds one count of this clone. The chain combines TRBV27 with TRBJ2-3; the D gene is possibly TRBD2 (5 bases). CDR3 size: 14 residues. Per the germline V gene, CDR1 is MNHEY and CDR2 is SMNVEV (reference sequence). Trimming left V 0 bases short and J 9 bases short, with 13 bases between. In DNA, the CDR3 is TGTGCCAGCAGTTTATCGAGCTCCCGGGAAACGCAGTATTTT. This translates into CASSLSSSRETQYF.

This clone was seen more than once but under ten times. The CDR3 nucleotides are TGCAGTGCTAGAGATACAGTCGTGGAGTTCTTC. Its protein is CSARDTVVEFF. The V gene is TRBV20-1, the J gene TRBJ2-1; D gene uncertain. Germline V lookup: CDR1 DFQATT, CDR2 SNEGSKA (reference sequence). The CDR3 is made up of 11 amino acids. Trimming took 0 bases from V and 14 from J, leaving 11 bases between them.

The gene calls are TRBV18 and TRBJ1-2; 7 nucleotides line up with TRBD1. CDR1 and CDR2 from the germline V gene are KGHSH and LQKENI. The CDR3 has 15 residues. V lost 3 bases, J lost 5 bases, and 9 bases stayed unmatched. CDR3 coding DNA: TGTGCCAGCTCACCCAACCGGGACAGCCTTTATGGCTACACCTTC. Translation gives CASSPNRDSLYGYTF.

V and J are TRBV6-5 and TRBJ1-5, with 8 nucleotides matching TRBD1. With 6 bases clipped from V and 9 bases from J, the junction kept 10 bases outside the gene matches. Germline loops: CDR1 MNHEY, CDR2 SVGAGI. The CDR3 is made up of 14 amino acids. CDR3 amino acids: CASRPDRGLRPQHF. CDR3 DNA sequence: TGTGCCAGCAGGCCTGACAGGGGTTTGAGGCCCCAGCATTTT.

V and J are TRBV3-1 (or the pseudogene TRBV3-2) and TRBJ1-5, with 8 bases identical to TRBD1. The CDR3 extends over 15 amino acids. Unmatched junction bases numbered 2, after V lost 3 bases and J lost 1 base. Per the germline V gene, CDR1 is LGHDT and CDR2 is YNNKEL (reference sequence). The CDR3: CASSHGQGSNQPQHF. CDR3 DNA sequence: TGTGCCAGCAGCCACGGACAGGGAAGCAATCAGCCCCAGCATTTT.

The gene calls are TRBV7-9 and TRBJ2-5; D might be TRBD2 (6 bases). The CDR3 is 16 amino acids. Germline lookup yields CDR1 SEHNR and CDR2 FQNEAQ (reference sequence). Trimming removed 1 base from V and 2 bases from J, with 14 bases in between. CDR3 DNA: TGTGCCAGCAGCTTAGGGAGGGGTCGCGAACAAGAGACCCAGTACTTC. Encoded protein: CASSLGRGREQETQYF.

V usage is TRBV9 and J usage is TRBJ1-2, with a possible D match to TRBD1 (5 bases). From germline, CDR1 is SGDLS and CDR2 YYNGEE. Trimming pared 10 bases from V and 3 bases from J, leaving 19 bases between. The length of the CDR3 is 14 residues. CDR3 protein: CARRVGGGDYGYTF. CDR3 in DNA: TGTGCCCGCCGCGTGGGCGGGGGGGACTATGGCTACACCTTC.

The CDR3 spells CASSYGTGSAFF. CDR3 nucleotide sequence: TGTGCCAGCAGTTACGGGACAGGGAGCGCTTTCTTT. The rearrangement links TRBV6-2 or TRBV6-3 to TRBJ1-1; 9 bases match TRBD1. The CDR3 loop spans 12 amino acids. Germline V gives CDR1 MNHEY, CDR2 SVGEGT. V lost 2 bases to trimming and J lost 11 bases; unmatched junction nucleotides: 3.

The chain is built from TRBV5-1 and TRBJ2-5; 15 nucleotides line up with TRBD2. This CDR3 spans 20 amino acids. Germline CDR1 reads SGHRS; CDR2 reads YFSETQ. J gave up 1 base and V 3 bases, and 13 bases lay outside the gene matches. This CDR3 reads CASSSRPGLAGGNSQETQYF. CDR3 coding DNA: TGCGCCAGCAGCTCTCGTCCGGGACTAGCGGGGGGTAACAGCCAAGAGACCCAGTACTTC.

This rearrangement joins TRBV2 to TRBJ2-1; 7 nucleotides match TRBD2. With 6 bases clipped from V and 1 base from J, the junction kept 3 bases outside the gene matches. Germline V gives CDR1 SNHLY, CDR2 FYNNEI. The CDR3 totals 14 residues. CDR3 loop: CASSAGESYNEQFF. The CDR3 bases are TGTGCCAGCAGCGCGGGGGAGTCCTACAATGAGCAGTTCTTC.